A selection of T cell receptor beta chains follows, all from one sample in a study of OX40 agonist ivuxolimab in advanced cancers. The protocol was immunoSEQ multiplex PCR, while the TCRdb copy is restricted to in-frame clones and leaves out a portion. The data show approximately 100,000 clones, with about 92% seen just once and 0.4% to 0.55% held by the top ten. The sequencing used CD4+ or CD8+ T cells sorted from blood, collected in a trial of the OX40 agonist ivuxolimab. The receptors shown here come from an adult with an advanced solid tumor such as melanoma, head and neck, liver or kidney cancer. Each CDR3 is given with its conserved first and last residue. D genes are given only for firm matches. Expanded clones are given a class, and other clones once, few, many or no size at all.

once	TRBV21-1	TRBJ2-3	-	TGTGCCAGCAGCAGGAGACTAGCGGGAGGGGACACAGATACGCAGTATTTT	CASSRRLAGGDTDTQYF
-	TRBV7-8	TRBJ1-6	-	TGTGCCAGCAGCTTGGGAGTAGGCACGGGATCACCCCTCCACTTT	CASSLGVGTGSPLHF
-	TRBV7-3	TRBJ1-1	TRBD1	TGTGCCAGCAGCAGACAGGGCGACACTGAAGCTTTCTTT	CASSRQGDTEAFF
-	TRBV25-1	TRBJ1-3	-	TGTGCCAGCAGTGTACTGAGCTCTGGAAACACCATATATTTT	CASSVLSSGNTIYF
once	TRBV19	TRBJ1-1	-	TGTGCCAGTAGTACTTCCGGGACTGAAGCTTTCTTT	CASSTSGTEAFF
-	TRBV6-1	TRBJ1-4	-	TGTGCCAGCAGTGAGGTTCAGGGGCGTGAAAAACTGTTTTTT	CASSEVQGREKLFF
-	TRBV9	TRBJ2-1	-	TGTGCCAGCAGCCCAAGAGGGGGAGATGAGCAGTTCTTC	CASSPRGGDEQFF
-	TRBV19	TRBJ1-1	-	TGTGCCAGTAGATCCCGGAACATGAACACTGAAGCTTTCTTT	CASRSRNMNTEAFF
-	TRBV19	TRBJ2-5	TRBD2	TGTGCCAGTAGTATGGGACTAGCGGGGGGGGAGACCCAGTACTTC	CASSMGLAGGETQYF
-	TRBV15	TRBJ1-4	-	TGTGCCACCAGCAGAGACGCGGGGGCGGCTAATGAAAAACTGTTTTTT	CATSRDAGAANEKLFF
-	TRBV23-1	TRBJ1-2	TRBD1	TGCGCCAGCAGCCCTTCGTGGGGACAGGGTGGGCTAGACTATGGCTACACCTTC	CASSPSWGQGGLDYGYTF
few	TRBV20-1	TRBJ1-2	-	TGCAGTGACAGAAGCTACACCTTC	CSDRSYTF
-	TRBV29-1	TRBJ2-3	TRBD1	TGCAGCGTCATGACAGGGGCTGGCACAGATACGCAGTATTTT	CSVMTGAGTDTQYF
-	TRBV20-1	TRBJ2-3	-	TGCAGTGCTTCCCATGGGGATACGCAGTATTTT	CSASHGDTQYF
-	TRBV9	TRBJ1-2	TRBD1	TGTGCCAGCAGCGTAGCTACAGGGACAGGGTCAGGTGGCTACACCTTC	CASSVATGTGSGGYTF
-	TRBV5-4	TRBJ2-5	-	TGTGCCAGCAGCTCCGGCCCGGACAGCCGCGGAGAGACCCAGTACTTC	CASSSGPDSRGETQYF
-	TRBV7-2	TRBJ1-2	-	TGTGCCAGCAGCCTAGTACAGGGATCCTATGGCTACACCTTC	CASSLVQGSYGYTF
-	TRBV11-2	TRBJ1-5	TRBD1	TGTGCCAGCAGCTTAGGAGGGGGCAGCAATCAGCCCCAGCATTTT	CASSLGGGSNQPQHF
once	TRBV5-1	TRBJ2-3	-	TGCGCCAGCAGCCCGAGGGGGGGGCCCACAGATACGCAGTATTTT	CASSPRGGPTDTQYF
-	TRBV7-8	TRBJ2-3	-	TGTGCCAGCAGCCCGGGCACAGATACGCAGTATTTT	CASSPGTDTQYF
-	TRBV5-4	TRBJ1-3	-	TGTGCCAGCAGCTTCAGGGGACTTAGCTCTGGAAACACCATATATTTT	CASSFRGLSSGNTIYF
-	TRBV7-9	TRBJ2-1	-	TGTGCCAGCAGCCACGCAGGGAGCTCCTACAATGAGCAGTTCTTC	CASSHAGSSYNEQFF
-	TRBV29-1	TRBJ2-7	-	TGCAGCGTTGGTGAGAGAGCGGGCTCCTACGAGCAGTACTTC	CSVGERAGSYEQYF
-	TRBV5-1	TRBJ2-7	TRBD1	TGCGCCAGCAGCTTGAGGGGAAGGGGGCGTACGTACGAGCAGTACTTC	CASSLRGRGRTYEQYF
-	TRBV19	TRBJ1-3	-	TGTGCCAGTAGTATAGGGCAGGGGAGGGGAAACACCATATATTTT	CASSIGQGRGNTIYF
-	TRBV6-5	TRBJ1-5	-	TGTGCCAGCGGAAGTAGCAATCAGCCCCAGCATTTT	CASGSSNQPQHF
-	TRBV29-1	TRBJ2-7	-	TGCAGCGTTGTCTGGAACTACGAGCAGTACTTC	CSVVWNYEQYF
-	TRBV19	TRBJ2-1	TRBD2	TGTGCCAGTAGTATACCTTCACGGGGGGGCCGGAAGCAGTTCTTC	CASSIPSRGGRKQFF
once	TRBV13	TRBJ1-2	TRBD1	TGTGCCAGCAGCCTGCTACAGGGGACGGGTGGCTACACCTTC	CASSLLQGTGGYTF
-	TRBV7-7	TRBJ2-5	-	TGTGCTAGCAGCTCAGGCGCAGGGACCGAGACCCAGTACTTC	CASSSGAGTETQYF
-	TRBV21-1	TRBJ2-7	-	TGTGCCAGCAGCAAAGATAGGAGACAGCGTCTACTTGCCGAGCAGTACTTC	CASSKDRRQRLLAEQYF
-	TRBV7-2	TRBJ2-3	-	TGTGCCAGCAGCCCGGAGACAGATACGCAGTATTTT	CASSPETDTQYF
once	TRBV6-1	TRBJ1-6	-	TGTGCCAGCAGTGAAGCCCCCCTCGGCTATAATTCACCCCTCCACTTT	CASSEAPLGYNSPLHF
-	TRBV6-5	TRBJ1-6	TRBD1	TGTGCCAGCGGACAGGGAGGGGCAAATTCACCCCTCCACTTT	CASGQGGANSPLHF
-	TRBV19	TRBJ2-7	-	TGTGCCAGTAGCCCATCGACCGGGAGAAGCTCCTACGAGCAGTACTTC	CASSPSTGRSSYEQYF
-	TRBV11-2	TRBJ2-7	TRBD2	TGTGCCAGCAGCTTAGATGGAGCCTGGGGGGGCGAGCAGTACTTC	CASSLDGAWGGEQYF
-	TRBV6-1	TRBJ1-3	-	TGTGCCAGCAGTGAAGCACAGAAAGCTGGAAACACCATATATTTT	CASSEAQKAGNTIYF
-	TRBV9	TRBJ1-6	-	TGTGCCAGCAGCGCGACAGAGGTCGGTTCACCCCTCCACTTT	CASSATEVGSPLHF
-	TRBV7-9	TRBJ2-5	TRBD1	TGTGCCACCTCACAAGGACAGGGGCAAGAGACCCAGTACTTC	CATSQGQGQETQYF
-	TRBV18	TRBJ2-3	-	TGTGCCAGCTCACCATTTGAGCACACGCAAAGCACAGATACGCAGTATTTT	CASSPFEHTQSTDTQYF
-	TRBV10-1	TRBJ1-2	-	TGCGCCAGCAGTGAAACAGAGGTAAAAGGACAGAGGCTGTTGGATGGCTACACCTTC	CASSETEVKGQRLLDGYTF
-	TRBV30	TRBJ1-3	-	TGTGCCTGGAGTGTTGGCAGTCCAGGAAACACCATATATTTT	CAWSVGSPGNTIYF